A selection of T cell receptor beta chains follows, all from one sample in a study of blood T cell repertoires in COVID-19. TCRdb's copy holds only in-frame clones and misses some; the assay was immunoSEQ multiplex PCR. There are about 240,000 clones in the sample; approximately 86% occur only once, and about 3.3% lies in the top ten. Sequencing input: PBMCs or T cells enriched from blood (not recorded which). These receptors were obtained from a woman between 35 and 50 years old with acute COVID-19. Each CDR3 is given with its conserved first and last residue. The D gene is left open where the match is weak. Some rows have no size entry. The others give once, few or many, or a class for an expanded clone.

CASSPTGTGFNEQFF,TGCGCCAGCAGCCCAACCGGGACAGGGTTCAATGAGCAGTTCTTC,TRBJ2-1,NA,TRBD1,15,TRBV5-1
CASRGGRRLNQPQHF,TGTGCCAGCAGAGGGGGTCGGCGACTCAATCAGCCCCAGCATTTT,TRBJ1-5,NA,NA,15,TRBV2
CASTGLDPNEQFF,TGTGCCAGCACGGGACTCGACCCTAATGAGCAGTTCTTC,TRBJ2-1,NA,NA,13,TRBV12-3/TRBV12-4
CASSLAGYQPQHF,TGCGCCAGCAGCCTGGCAGGGTACCAGCCCCAGCATTTT,TRBJ1-5,few,NA,13,TRBV5-1
CASSIANGNYGYTF,TGTGCCAGTAGTATAGCCAACGGGAACTATGGCTACACCTTC,TRBJ1-2,NA,NA,14,TRBV19
CASSQATSGISYEQYF,TGCGCCAGCAGCCAAGCAACTAGCGGGATTAGCTACGAGCAGTACTTC,TRBJ2-7,NA,TRBD2,16,TRBV4-1
CASRRDGPSPLHF,TGTGCCAGTAGGCGGGACGGGCCTTCACCCCTCCACTTT,TRBJ1-6,NA,NA,13,TRBV12-3/TRBV12-4
CASSQTSFDGYTF,TGTGCCAGCAGTCAAACAAGTTTCGATGGCTACACCTTC,TRBJ1-2,NA,NA,13,TRBV27
CASSPLDRAGGYTF,TGTGCCAGCAGTCCCCTGGACAGGGCGGGGGGCTACACCTTC,TRBJ1-2,NA,TRBD1,14,TRBV6-6
CASSIGSGNTIYF,TGTGCCAGTAGTATCGGGTCTGGAAACACCATATATTTT,TRBJ1-3,NA,NA,13,TRBV19
CASRAGTSETYEQYF,TGTGCCAGCAGAGCCGGGACTAGCGAGACCTACGAGCAGTACTTC,TRBJ2-7,NA,TRBD2,15,TRBV2
CASSRPGLAVAGELFF,TGTGCCAGCAGCCGTCCGGGACTAGCCGTGGCCGGGGAGCTGTTTTTT,TRBJ2-2,NA,TRBD2,16,TRBV7-9
CASSQSAQTQEANEKLFF,TGCGCCAGCAGTCAATCAGCCCAAACTCAGGAAGCTAATGAAAAACTGTTTTTT,TRBJ1-4,NA,NA,18,TRBV23-1
CASSITGFDYEQYF,TGTGCCAGTAGTATAACGGGATTCGACTACGAGCAGTACTTC,TRBJ2-7,NA,NA,14,TRBV19
CASSLGAGAYEQYF,TGTGCCAGCAGTTTGGGGGCAGGGGCCTACGAGCAGTACTTC,TRBJ2-7,NA,NA,14,TRBV14
CASSTWEGYTF,TGTGCCAGCAGCACCTGGGAGGGCTACACCTTC,TRBJ1-2,NA,NA,11,TRBV21-1
CASSPLKTSGGTDTQYF,TGTGCCAGCAGCCCCCTGAAGACTAGCGGGGGCACAGATACGCAGTATTTT,TRBJ2-3,NA,TRBD2,17,TRBV7-3
CASSQTRGTANNEQFF,TGTGCCAGCAGCCAGACCCGCGGGACAGCTAACAATGAGCAGTTCTTC,TRBJ2-1,NA,NA,16,TRBV3-1/TRBV3-2
CASLGDGRAYNEQFF,TGTGCCAGCTTGGGGGACGGGAGGGCCTACAATGAGCAGTTCTTC,TRBJ2-1,NA,TRBD2,15,TRBV5-8
CASSVGLAGAGEQFF,TGTGCCAGCTCAGTCGGACTAGCGGGAGCGGGTGAGCAGTTCTTC,TRBJ2-1,few,TRBD2,15,TRBV18
CASSPGTSGVETQYF,TGTGCCAGCTCACCTGGGACTAGCGGGGTGGAGACCCAGTACTTC,TRBJ2-5,NA,TRBD2,15,TRBV18
CASSTPDTLAKNIQYF,TGTGCCAGTAGTACCCCGGACACACTAGCCAAAAACATTCAGTACTTC,TRBJ2-4,few,NA,16,TRBV19
CASSLALDRVNYGYTF,TGTGCCAGCAGCTTAGCGTTGGACAGGGTCAACTATGGCTACACCTTC,TRBJ1-2,NA,TRBD1,16,TRBV7-2
CASSSRAGGTYNEQFF,TGTGCCAGCAGCAGTAGGGCCGGGGGGACCTACAATGAGCAGTTCTTC,TRBJ2-1,NA,TRBD2,16,TRBV5-5
CASTTGTRTDTQYF,TGTGCCAGCACCACCGGGACTAGGACAGATACGCAGTATTTT,TRBJ2-3,NA,TRBD2,14,TRBV28
CASSPGLAMVDTQYF,TGTGCCAGCAGCCCGGGACTAGCGATGGTAGATACGCAGTATTTT,TRBJ2-3,NA,TRBD2,15,TRBV7-9
CASSEGRGGYEQYF,TGCGCCAGCAGTGAGGGCAGGGGTGGCTACGAGCAGTACTTC,TRBJ2-7,NA,NA,14,TRBV10-1
CASARGGENTEAFF,TGTGCCAGCGCCCGGGGGGGGGAGAACACTGAAGCTTTCTTT,TRBJ1-1,NA,NA,14,TRBV2
CASSSGTPYNSPLHF,TGTGCCAGCAGTTCGGGGACTCCATATAATTCACCCCTCCACTTT,TRBJ1-6,once,NA,15,TRBV6-5
CSVEGLAGLPYNEQFF,TGCAGCGTTGAAGGACTAGCGGGACTTCCGTACAATGAGCAGTTCTTC,TRBJ2-1,once,TRBD2,16,TRBV29-1
CASSAETGQETQYF,TGCGCCAGCAGCGCGGAGACAGGGCAAGAGACCCAGTACTTC,TRBJ2-5,many,TRBD1,14,TRBV5-1
CASSYTSGRAAYNEQFF,TGTGCCAGCAGCTACACTAGCGGGAGGGCCGCCTACAATGAGCAGTTCTTC,TRBJ2-1,NA,TRBD2,17,TRBV3-1/TRBV3-2
CATSDPGAVTDTQYF,TGTGCCACCTCTGACCCGGGAGCGGTCACAGATACGCAGTATTTT,TRBJ2-3,NA,NA,15,TRBV18
CASSPRTSGDNEQFF,TGTGCCAGCAGCCCCCGGACTAGCGGAGACAATGAGCAGTTCTTC,TRBJ2-1,NA,TRBD2,15,TRBV11-3
CASSSDRGVSPLHF,TGTGCCAGCAGCTCGGACAGGGGTGTTTCACCCCTCCACTTT,TRBJ1-6,NA,TRBD1,14,TRBV6-5
CASSLEQIYNSPLHF,TGTGCCAGCAGCTTAGAACAGATCTATAATTCACCCCTCCACTTT,TRBJ1-6,NA,NA,15,TRBV7-2
CASSYRGTIAGNTIYF,TGTGCCAGCAGTTACAGGGGGACAATCGCTGGAAACACCATATATTTT,TRBJ1-3,NA,NA,16,TRBV6-5
CASTHGLAAQETQYF,TGTGCCAGCACCCACGGGCTAGCGGCTCAAGAGACCCAGTACTTC,TRBJ2-5,NA,TRBD2,15,TRBV25-1
CAWSLQEDTQYF,TGTGCCTGGAGTTTACAGGAAGATACGCAGTATTTT,TRBJ2-3,once,NA,12,TRBV30
CASSRGRLDTGELFF,TGTGCCAGCAGTAGGGGGCGCCTAGACACCGGGGAGCTGTTTTTT,TRBJ2-2,NA,TRBD1,15,TRBV11-2
CAIIGTSAYEQYF,TGTGCCATCATCGGGACTTCCGCCTACGAGCAGTACTTC,TRBJ2-7,NA,NA,13,TRBV10-3
CASSELTSEGNEQFF,TGTGCCAGCAGTGAGTTGACTAGCGAAGGCAATGAGCAGTTCTTC,TRBJ2-1,few,TRBD2,15,TRBV25-1
CASKSGQMNEKLFF,TGCGCCAGCAAATCGGGACAGATGAATGAAAAACTGTTTTTT,TRBJ1-4,NA,TRBD1,14,TRBV5-1
CASSIPGENNEQFF,TGTGCCAGTAGTATTCCGGGAGAGAACAATGAGCAGTTCTTC,TRBJ2-1,NA,NA,14,TRBV19
CASTSPVADSYEQYF,TGTGCCAGCACCTCGCCGGTAGCGGATTCCTACGAGCAGTACTTC,TRBJ2-7,NA,NA,15,TRBV6-6
CASSRTDNYGYTF,TGTGCCAGCAGTAGGACAGACAACTATGGCTACACCTTC,TRBJ1-2,NA,NA,13,TRBV28
CASSLQSEQFF,TGTGCCAGCAGCTTACAGTCTGAGCAGTTCTTC,TRBJ2-1,few,NA,11,TRBV7-9
CASSSPDRAGNTIYF,TGTGCCAGCAGTTCGCCGGACAGGGCTGGAAACACCATATATTTT,TRBJ1-3,NA,TRBD1,15,TRBV6-5
CACSTGVPLEQYF,TGTGCCTGTAGTACAGGGGTCCCCCTCGAGCAGTACTTC,TRBJ2-7,NA,TRBD1,13,TRBV30
CASSISIGTGEQYF,TGTGCCAGCAGTATAAGCATCGGGACAGGAGAGCAGTACTTC,TRBJ2-7,NA,TRBD1,14,TRBV6-5